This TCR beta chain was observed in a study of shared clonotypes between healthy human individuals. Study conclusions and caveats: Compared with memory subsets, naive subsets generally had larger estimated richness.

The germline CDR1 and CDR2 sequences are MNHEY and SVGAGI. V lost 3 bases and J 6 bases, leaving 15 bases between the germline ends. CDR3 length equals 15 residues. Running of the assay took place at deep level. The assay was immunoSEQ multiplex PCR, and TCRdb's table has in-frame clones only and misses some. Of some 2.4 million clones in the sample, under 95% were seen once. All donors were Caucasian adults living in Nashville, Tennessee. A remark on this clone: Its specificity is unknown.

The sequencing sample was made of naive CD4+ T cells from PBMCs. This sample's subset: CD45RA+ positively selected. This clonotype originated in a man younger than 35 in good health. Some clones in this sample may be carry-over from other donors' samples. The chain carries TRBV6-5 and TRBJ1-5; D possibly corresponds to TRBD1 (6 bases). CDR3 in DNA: TGTGCCAGCAGTTATTCTGCAGGGGAAGGTCAGCCCCAGCATTTT. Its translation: CASSYSAGEGQPQHF.